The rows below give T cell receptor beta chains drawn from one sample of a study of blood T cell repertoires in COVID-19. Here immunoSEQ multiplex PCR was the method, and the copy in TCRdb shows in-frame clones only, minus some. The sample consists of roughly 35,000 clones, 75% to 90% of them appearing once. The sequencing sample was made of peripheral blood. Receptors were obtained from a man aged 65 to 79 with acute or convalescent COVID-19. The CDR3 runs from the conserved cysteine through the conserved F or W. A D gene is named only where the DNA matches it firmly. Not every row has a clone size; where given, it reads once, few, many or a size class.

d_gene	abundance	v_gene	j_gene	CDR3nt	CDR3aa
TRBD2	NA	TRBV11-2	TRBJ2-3	TGTGCCAGCAGTTCCCTAGCGGGAACATACACAGATACGCAGTATTTT	CASSSLAGTYTDTQYF
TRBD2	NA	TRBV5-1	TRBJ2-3	TGCGCCAGCAGCTTAAATAGCGGGTTAGATACGCAGTATTTT	CASSLNSGLDTQYF
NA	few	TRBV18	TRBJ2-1	TGTGCCAGCTCACGAGACACTTACAATGAGCAGTTCTTC	CASSRDTYNEQFF
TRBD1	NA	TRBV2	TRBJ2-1	TGTGCCAGCCGACAGGGGGGGAACAATGAGCAGTTCTTC	CASRQGGNNEQFF
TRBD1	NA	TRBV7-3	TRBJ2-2	TGTGCCAGCACCTTAAACAGGGGCACCGGGGAGCTGTTTTTT	CASTLNRGTGELFF
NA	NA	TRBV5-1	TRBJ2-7	TGCGCCAGCAGCCCCCAGGCCTATGAGCTGTACTTC	CASSPQAYELYF
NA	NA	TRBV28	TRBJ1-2	TGTGCCAGCAGTGGACCGGGAAAAGGCTACACCTTC	CASSGPGKGYTF
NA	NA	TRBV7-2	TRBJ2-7	TGTGCCAGCAGCTTAGCGAGGGGGGGTTCGGTCGAGCAGTACTTC	CASSLARGGSVEQYF
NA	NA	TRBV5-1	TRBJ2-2	TGCGCCAGCAGCTTGGCCGGGGGGAACACCGGGGAGCTGTTTTTT	CASSLAGGNTGELFF
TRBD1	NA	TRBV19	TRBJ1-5	TGTGCCAGTAGTACCGACAGGGGTAGGCGGCAGCCCCAGCATTTT	CASSTDRGRRQPQHF
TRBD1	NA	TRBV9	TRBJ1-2	TGTGCCAGCAGCGTAGGTGGGGCGGGACAGGGGGCTTCTGGCTACACCTTC	CASSVGGAGQGASGYTF
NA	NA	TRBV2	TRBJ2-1	TGTGCCAGCAGTGGTCTCCGCAGGGAAAATGAGCAGTTCTTC	CASSGLRRENEQFF
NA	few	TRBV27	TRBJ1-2	TGTGCCAGCAGTCCGCGGGGGGACTACTATGGCTACACCTTC	CASSPRGDYYGYTF
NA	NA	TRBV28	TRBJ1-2	TGTGCCAGCATGGTCTATCAGGGGAACTATGGCTACACCTTC	CASMVYQGNYGYTF
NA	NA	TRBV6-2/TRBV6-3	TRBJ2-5	TGTGCCAGCAGTTACGCCAGGATGATGGAGACCCAGTACTTC	CASSYARMMETQYF
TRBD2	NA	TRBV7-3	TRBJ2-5	TGTGCCAGCAGCCTAGGTAGCGGGAGGGCCCCGGAGACCCAGTACTTC	CASSLGSGRAPETQYF
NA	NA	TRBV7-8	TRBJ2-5	TGTGCCAGCAGCCGAGGGGCAGGGGCAGAGACCCAGTACTTC	CASSRGAGAETQYF
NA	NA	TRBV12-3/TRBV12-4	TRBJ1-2	TGTGCCAGCACCTCTGGAGGGTACTATGGCTACACCTTC	CASTSGGYYGYTF
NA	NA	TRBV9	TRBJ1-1	TGTGCCAGCAGCCTTCGCGGACAGATGAACACTGAAGCTTTCTTT	CASSLRGQMNTEAFF
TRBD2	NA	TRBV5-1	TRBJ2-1	TGCGCCAGCAGCTTGGGGGCGGGAGGAGGCTATGAGCAGTTCTTC	CASSLGAGGGYEQFF
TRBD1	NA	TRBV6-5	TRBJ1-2	TGTGCCAGCAGTCAGCCGGGACAGGGGGACGATGGCTACACCTTC	CASSQPGQGDDGYTF
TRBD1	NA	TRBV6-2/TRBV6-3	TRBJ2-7	TGTGCCAGCAGCCAGCAAACGACAGGGCTGGACTACGAGCAGTACTTC	CASSQQTTGLDYEQYF
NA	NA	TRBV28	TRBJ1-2	TGTGCCAGCAGTCGCCCGGCAGCGGGGGCCTATGGCTACACCTTC	CASSRPAAGAYGYTF
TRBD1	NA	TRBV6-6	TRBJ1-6	TGTGCCAGCAGTCGAGCTACAGGGGGCGCGAATAATTCACCCCTCCACTTT	CASSRATGGANNSPLHF
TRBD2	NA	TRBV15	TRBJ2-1	TGTGCCACCAGCAGAGATGGTTCTAGCGGGACAAATGAGCAGTTCTTC	CATSRDGSSGTNEQFF
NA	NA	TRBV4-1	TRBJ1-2	TGCGCCAGCAGCTGGGGGCCGGGGCCAAACTATGGCTACACCTTC	CASSWGPGPNYGYTF
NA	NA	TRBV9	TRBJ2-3	TGTGCCAGCAGCGGCCCGCCCGGGGGACGCGCAGATACGCAGTATTTT	CASSGPPGGRADTQYF
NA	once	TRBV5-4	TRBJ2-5	TGTGCCAGCAGCCGGGGGGAGACCCAGTACTTC	CASSRGETQYF
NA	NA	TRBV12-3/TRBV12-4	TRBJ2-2	TGTGCCAGCAGTTTGGGAGGAAGGGAGCTGTTTTTT	CASSLGGRELFF
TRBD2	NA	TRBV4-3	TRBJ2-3	TGCGCCAGCAGCCAAGTTAGCGGGAGGCCCACAGATACGCAGTATTTT	CASSQVSGRPTDTQYF
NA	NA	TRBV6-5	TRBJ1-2	TGTGCCAGCAGTCACGGGACAAGCTATGGCTACACCTTC	CASSHGTSYGYTF
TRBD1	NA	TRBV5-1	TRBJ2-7	TGCGCCAGCAGCTGGGGACAGTACTACGAGCAGTACTTC	CASSWGQYYEQYF
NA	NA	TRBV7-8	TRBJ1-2	TGTGCCAGCAGCTCCGGACTGACCGGGCATGGCTACACCTTC	CASSSGLTGHGYTF
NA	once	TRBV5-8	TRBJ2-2	TGTGCCAGTACCCGGGTGACCGGCGCGGAGCTGTTTTTT	CASTRVTGAELFF
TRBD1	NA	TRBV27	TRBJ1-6	TGTGCCAGCAGTTTAATGAGGGTTGGAGGGGGCCGTTTGAGCTCCTATAATTCACCCCTCCACTTT	CASSLMRVGGGRLSSYNSPLHF
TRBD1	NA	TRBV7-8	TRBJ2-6	TGTGCCAGCAGCTCGGGATACAGGGGGCAGACTGGGGCCAACGTCCTGACTTTC	CASSSGYRGQTGANVLTF
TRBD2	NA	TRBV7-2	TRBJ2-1	TGTGCCAGCAGCAAACTAGCGCCTTCCTACAATGAGCAGTTCTTC	CASSKLAPSYNEQFF
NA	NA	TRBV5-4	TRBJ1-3	TGTGCCAGCAGCTCAGGAATAGCTGGAAACACCATATATTTT	CASSSGIAGNTIYF
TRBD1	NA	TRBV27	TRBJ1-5	TGTGCCAGCAGTTTTGCCGGGACAGGGGTGGGCAATCAGCCCCAGCATTTT	CASSFAGTGVGNQPQHF
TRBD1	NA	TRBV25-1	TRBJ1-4	TGTGCCAGCAGTGAACACAGGGGGTCGAATGAAAAACTGTTTTTT	CASSEHRGSNEKLFF
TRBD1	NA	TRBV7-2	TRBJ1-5	TGTGCCAGCAGCTTCTCAGGGGGCGGTCAGCCCCAGCATTTT	CASSFSGGGQPQHF
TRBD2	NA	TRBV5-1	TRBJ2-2	TGCGCCAGCTGCCGGGACCCGAGGACTAGCACGAACACCGGGGAGCTGTTTTTT	CASCRDPRTSTNTGELFF
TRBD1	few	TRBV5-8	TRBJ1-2	TGTGCCAGCAGCTTGGATTTTGGGACAGGGGATAATGGCTACACCTTC	CASSLDFGTGDNGYTF
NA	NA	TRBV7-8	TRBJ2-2	TGTGCCAGCAGCCGCCGTCCCGGGCGGGACGGGGAGCTGTTTTTT	CASSRRPGRDGELFF
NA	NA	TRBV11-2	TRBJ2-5	TGTGCCAGCAGCTCGTACAGGGACCAAGAGACCCAGTACTTC	CASSSYRDQETQYF
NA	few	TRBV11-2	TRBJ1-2	TGTGCCAGCAGCTTAGCTACGGGAGGAAGCTATGGCTACACCTTC	CASSLATGGSYGYTF
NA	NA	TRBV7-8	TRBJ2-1	TGTGCCAGCAGCTCGGACTGGGGTGGAGTCAATGAGCAGTTCTTC	CASSSDWGGVNEQFF
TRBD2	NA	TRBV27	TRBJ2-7	TGTGCCAGCAGACTAGCGGGACAACTCTACGAGCAGTACTTC	CASRLAGQLYEQYF
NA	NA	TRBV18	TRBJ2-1	TGTGCCAGCTCAAGGACAGCGGACTTTTTCGATGAGCAGTTCTTC	CASSRTADFFDEQFF
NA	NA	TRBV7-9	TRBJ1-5	TGTGCCAGCAGCTTAGTTGGCGGGGTTTTTCAGCCCCAGCATTTT	CASSLVGGVFQPQHF
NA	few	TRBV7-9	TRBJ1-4	TGTGCCAGCAGCCCCCGGGGGGGAATTCCCAATGAAAAACTGTTTTTT	CASSPRGGIPNEKLFF
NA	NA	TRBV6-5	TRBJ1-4	TGTGCCAGCAGGAAAGGAGGGAAAGCGGGTGAAAAACTGTTTTTT	CASRKGGKAGEKLFF
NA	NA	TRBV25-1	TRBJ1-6	TGTGCCAGCAGTGACGGAGTATCACCCCTCCACTTT	CASSDGVSPLHF
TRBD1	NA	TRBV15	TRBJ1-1	TGTGCCACCAGCAGACCTGGGACAGGGGGCACTGAAGCTTTCTTT	CATSRPGTGGTEAFF
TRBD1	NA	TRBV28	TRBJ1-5	TGTGCCAGCAGTTTCGACAGGGGCAATCAGCCCCAGCATTTT	CASSFDRGNQPQHF
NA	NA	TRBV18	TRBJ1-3	TGTGCCAGCTCATCCTCATACAGGGACGACACCATATATTTT	CASSSSYRDDTIYF
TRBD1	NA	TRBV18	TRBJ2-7	TGTGCCAGCTCAGGCGGACAGGGGGCAATAAGCTCCTACGAGCAGTACTTC	CASSGGQGAISSYEQYF